The following is a T cell receptor (beta chain) sequence with its context. Its antigen is unknown. Naive CD4+ cells were sorted as CD4+CD8-CD45RO-CD45RA+; naive CD8+ as CD8+CD4-CD45RA+CD27bright. A linear amplification protocol produced the TCR libraries from around 500 ng of total RNA. TCRdb reprocessed the reads via MiXCR and lists one record per CDR3 protein. The top ten clones hold roughly 2.3% of a sample with roughly 200,000 distinct CDR3 sequences, 65% to 75% of them seen once. V dropped 0 bases and J dropped 11 bases, with 5 bases sitting between them. The CDR3 is 12 amino acids. Germline V lookup: CDR1 MNHEY, CDR2 SVGAGI. These data originate in a study of healthy donors' naive CD4 and CD8 T cells. Study conclusions and caveats: Naive CD4+ and CD8+ cells reportedly differed in usage of most V and J genes.

Material: naive CD4+ and CD8+ T cells sorted from blood, pooled from several donors. This clonotype was obtained from a pool of human donors in good health; the sample pools cells from several healthy donors. The V gene is TRBV6-5, the J gene TRBJ1-6; no clear D. The chain's CDR3 is CASSYSRTPLHF. In DNA, the CDR3 is TGTGCCAGCAGTTACTCGAGGACACCCCTCCACTTT.